This T cell receptor beta chain was sequenced for a study of Graves' ophthalmopathy and Graves' hyperthyroidism (dated by TCRdb to between 2017 and 2018). About the investigation overall: Peripheral blood was collected at initial diagnosis, prior to any treatment. The study used TCR beta repertoire signatures to distinguish Graves' ophthalmopathy from Graves' hyperthyroidism and to predict progression to ophthalmopathy. In total, 135 blood samples were TCR-sequenced: 43 ophthalmopathy, approximately 80 hyperthyroidism and about 17 hyperthyroidism-to-ophthalmopathy patients. To explore V-J signatures distinguishing ophthalmopathy from hyperthyroidism, a discovery set of 100 or so patients (fewer than 45 ophthalmopathy, 55 to 60 stable hyperthyroidism) was enrolled. For independent validation, a separate cohort was made up of 18 hyperthyroidism patients plus 17 patients who later progressed from hyperthyroidism to ophthalmopathy. In several hyperthyroidism patients, the T-cell repertoire of thyroid tissue was compared with the T-cell repertoire of blood. Once sampling was done, hyperthyroidism patients were given methimazole at a starting dose of 30 mg daily, while ophthalmopathy patients were given high-dose intravenous methylprednisolone. The roughly 90 discovery patients were divided at random into training and test sets in a 7:3 ratio. Results the study describes overall, beyond this receptor: In validation, the model predicted ophthalmopathy progression with about 71% sensitivity and 72% to 80% specificity; some 13 predicted patients were CT-confirmed with GO in a median of approximately 6.5 months. No statistical method was used to predetermine the sample size, and group allocation was not hidden from the investigators. In cross-validation, the 13-signature model distinguished ophthalmopathy from stable hyperthyroidism with approximately 88% sensitivity and around 81% specificity, and in the test set the corresponding values were roughly 80% and 75%. Most expanded thyroid clonotypes with a frequency above 0.001 also appeared in blood, which suggests that blood repertoires may reflect the immune response in the thyroid.

This clonotype was seen repeatedly, ten times or more. The specificity of this receptor is unknown. Base qualities are missing; no much larger clone stands one base away. TCR beta CDR3 regions were amplified from RNA transcripts for repertoire sequencing. A first-round RT-PCR used HTBI primers with the Qiagen OneStep RT-PCR kit, followed by a second-round multiplex PCR, size selection and purification. Libraries were sequenced paired-end with 100 bp reads on an Illumina HiSeq2000. From the authors' description of their analysis: Reads were processed with SOAPnuke, discarding reads with adapters, uncalled bases, mean Phred below 15, or no exact constant-primer or identifier match. COPE v1.2.5 was used to merge the high-quality paired reads. Each unique nucleotide sequence was defined as a clonotype, and clonotypes were aligned to IMGT TRB V, D and J references with MiTCR v1.1. Analysis was restricted to V-J combinations with a frequency above 0.0001, which covered 99.2% of repertoires. For each V-J combination, a TCR clonal expansion and chaos score was defined as the ratio of F50 clonal expansion to chaos observed in the TCRdist matrix. Welch's t-statistics and random forest were used to narrow the features down to more than 10 V-J combinations, which were then fed into a naive Bayes classifier. Thyroid-blood repertoire similarity was quantified with the Morisita-Horn index. Through fastp at Q25 and MiXCR, TCRdb rebuilt clones from the public reads, retaining in-frame beta chains. Rows with one shared CDR3 protein collapse into an entry with the most common genes and DNA. The V and J calls follow TCRdb's processing rather than the paper's. Across this sample there are 150,000 to 200,000 distinct CDR3 sequences, with 39% seen only once. The top ten hold 8% to 9.5% of the sample.

Ophthalmopathy patients were characterized by moderately to severely active disease, a Clinical Activity Score of at least 3, a NOSPECS grade of at least 4, and a disease duration under 3 months. Patients with other autoimmune diseases, uncontrolled infections, pregnancy or lactation were excluded from the study. Diagnosis relied on clinical symptoms, serum thyroxine, TRAb, thyroid ultrasound and orbital computed tomography. Using Ficoll-Paque density gradient centrifugation, PBMCs were isolated from about 10 ml of fresh peripheral blood. Total RNA was extracted using Trizol reagent, and RNA quality was checked on an Agilent 2100 Bioanalyzer. The CDR3 contains 14 residues, cysteine and phenylalanine counted. Kept here is only the CDR3 DNA, which spans 42 bases and is read in frame from base 1. CDR1 and CDR2 (DFQATT, SNEGSKA) derive from the germline V gene (reference sequence). Germline trimming: 5 bases from V, 5 bases from J; junction bases outside gene matches: 5.

The sequencing sample was made of peripheral blood. The sequence was obtained from a man aged 25 to 45 with Graves' ophthalmopathy. Donor details come from another sample of the same person, matched by shared clones. The sequence links TRBV20-1 to TRBJ2-2, and 10 junctional nucleotides match TRBD1. The DNA reads as follows: TGCAGTGCTTATGACAGGGGGCGAACCGGGGAGCTGTTTTTT. It specifies CSAYDRGRTGELFF.